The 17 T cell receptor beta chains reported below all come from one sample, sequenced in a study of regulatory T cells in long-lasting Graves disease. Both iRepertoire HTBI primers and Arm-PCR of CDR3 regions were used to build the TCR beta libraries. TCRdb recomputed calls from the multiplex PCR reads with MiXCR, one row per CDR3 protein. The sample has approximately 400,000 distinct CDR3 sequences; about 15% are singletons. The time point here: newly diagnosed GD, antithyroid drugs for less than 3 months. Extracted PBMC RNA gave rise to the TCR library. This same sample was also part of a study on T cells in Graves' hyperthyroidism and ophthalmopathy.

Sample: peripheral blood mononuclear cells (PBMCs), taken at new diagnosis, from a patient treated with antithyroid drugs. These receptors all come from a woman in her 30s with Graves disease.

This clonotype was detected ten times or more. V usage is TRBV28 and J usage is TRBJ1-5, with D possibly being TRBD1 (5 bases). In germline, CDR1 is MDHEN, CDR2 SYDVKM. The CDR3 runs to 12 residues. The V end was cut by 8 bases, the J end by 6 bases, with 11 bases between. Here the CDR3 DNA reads TGTGCCAGCGGAGGGACGAGTCAGCCCCAGCATTTT. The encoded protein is CASGGTSQPQHF.

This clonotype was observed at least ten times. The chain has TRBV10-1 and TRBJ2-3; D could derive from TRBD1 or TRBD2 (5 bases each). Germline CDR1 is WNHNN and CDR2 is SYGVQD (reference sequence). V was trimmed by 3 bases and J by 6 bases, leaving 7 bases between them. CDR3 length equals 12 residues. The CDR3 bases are TGCGCCAGCAGTGATTGGGGGGATACGCAGTATTTT. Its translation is CASSDWGDTQYF.

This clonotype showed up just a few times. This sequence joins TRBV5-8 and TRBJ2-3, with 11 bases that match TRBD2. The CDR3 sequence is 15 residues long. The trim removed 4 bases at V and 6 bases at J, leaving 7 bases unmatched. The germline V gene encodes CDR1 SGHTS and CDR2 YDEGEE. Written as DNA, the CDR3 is TGTGCCAGCAGCACTAGCGGGAGCCCCCCGGATACGCAGTATTTT. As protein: CASSTSGSPPDTQYF.

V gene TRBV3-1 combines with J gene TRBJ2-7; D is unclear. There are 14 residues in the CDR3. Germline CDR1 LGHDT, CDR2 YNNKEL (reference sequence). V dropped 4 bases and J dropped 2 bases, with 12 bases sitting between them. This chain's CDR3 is CASSLYSGAYEQYF. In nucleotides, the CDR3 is TGTGCCAGCAGCCTCTACAGTGGGGCCTACGAGCAGTACTTC.

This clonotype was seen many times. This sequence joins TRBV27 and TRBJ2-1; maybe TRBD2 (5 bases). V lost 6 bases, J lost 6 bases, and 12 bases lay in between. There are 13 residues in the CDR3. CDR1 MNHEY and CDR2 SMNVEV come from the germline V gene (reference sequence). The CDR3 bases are TGTGCCAGCAGCCCGGGGATGTCCAATGAGCAGTTCTTC. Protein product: CASSPGMSNEQFF.

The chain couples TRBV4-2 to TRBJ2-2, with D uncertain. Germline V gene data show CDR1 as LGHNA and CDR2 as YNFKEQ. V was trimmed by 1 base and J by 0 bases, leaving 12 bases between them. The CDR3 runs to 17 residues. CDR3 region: CASSQALRRANTGELFF. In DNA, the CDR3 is TGTGCCAGCAGCCAAGCCCTTAGAAGGGCGAACACCGGGGAGCTGTTTTTT.

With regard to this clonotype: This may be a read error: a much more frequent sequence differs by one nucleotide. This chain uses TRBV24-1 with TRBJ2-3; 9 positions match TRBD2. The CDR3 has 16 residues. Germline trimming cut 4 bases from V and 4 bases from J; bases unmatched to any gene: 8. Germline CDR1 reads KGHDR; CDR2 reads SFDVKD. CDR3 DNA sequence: TGTGCCACCAGTGACCCTAGCGGGGAGGACGCAGATACGCAGTATTTT. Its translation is CATSDPSGEDADTQYF.

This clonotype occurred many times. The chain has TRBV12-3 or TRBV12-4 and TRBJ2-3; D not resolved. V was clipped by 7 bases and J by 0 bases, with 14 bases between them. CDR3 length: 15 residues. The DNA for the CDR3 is TGTGCCAGCAATCCCACGAGTGCTAGCACAGATACGCAGTATTTT. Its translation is CASNPTSASTDTQYF.

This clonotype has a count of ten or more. CDR3 protein: CASSLHSNNEQFF. The CDR3 DNA sequence: TGTGCCAGCAGCTTGCACAGCAACAATGAGCAGTTCTTC. This chain links TRBV5-5 with TRBJ2-1, with D hard to call. Trimming cost V 1 base and J 5 bases, with 7 bases left between them. Germline V lookup: CDR1 SGHKS, CDR2 YYEKEE (reference sequence). The CDR3 runs to 13 residues.

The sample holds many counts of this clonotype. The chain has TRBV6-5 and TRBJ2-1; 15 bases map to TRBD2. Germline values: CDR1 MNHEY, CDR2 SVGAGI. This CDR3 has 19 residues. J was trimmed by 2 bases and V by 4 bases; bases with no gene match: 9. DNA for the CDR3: TGTGCCAGCAGTTCCGTCCCGGGACTAGCGGGGGGCCCCTACAATGAGCAGTTCTTC. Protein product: CASSSVPGLAGGPYNEQFF.

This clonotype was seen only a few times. The CDR3 coding sequence is TGTGCCAGCAGCTTGCTTTCCACGACGGACGAGCAGTACTTC. Translated, it gives CASSLLSTTDEQYF. The V and J genes are TRBV5-4 and TRBJ2-7; no reliable D call. V was pared by 1 base and J by 5 bases, with 13 bases between. The CDR3 sequence is 14 residues long. In germline, CDR1 is SGHNT, CDR2 YYREEE (reference sequence).

The DNA for the CDR3 is TGTGCCAGCAGCCCAGGGGACAGGGTTGAGACCCAGTACTTC. Translating it yields CASSPGDRVETQYF. This rearrangement joins TRBV5-4 to TRBJ2-5, with 9 bases fitting TRBD1. J gave up 5 bases and V 4 bases, and 6 bases lay outside the gene matches. Looked up from germline, CDR1 is SGHNT and CDR2 is YYREEE (reference sequence). CDR3 length: 14 residues.

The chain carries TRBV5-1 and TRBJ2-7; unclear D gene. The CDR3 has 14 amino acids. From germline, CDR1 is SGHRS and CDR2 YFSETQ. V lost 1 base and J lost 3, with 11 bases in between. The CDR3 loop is CASSLKAANYEQYF. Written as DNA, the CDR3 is TGCGCCAGCAGCTTGAAGGCGGCAAACTACGAGCAGTACTTC.

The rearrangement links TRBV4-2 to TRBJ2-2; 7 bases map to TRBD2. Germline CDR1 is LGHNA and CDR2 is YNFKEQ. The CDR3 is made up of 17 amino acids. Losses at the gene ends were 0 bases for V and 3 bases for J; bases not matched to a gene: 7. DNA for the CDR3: TGTGCCAGCAGCCAAGATTCAGGGACTACCTACACCGGGGAGCTGTTTTTT. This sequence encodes CASSQDSGTTYTGELFF.

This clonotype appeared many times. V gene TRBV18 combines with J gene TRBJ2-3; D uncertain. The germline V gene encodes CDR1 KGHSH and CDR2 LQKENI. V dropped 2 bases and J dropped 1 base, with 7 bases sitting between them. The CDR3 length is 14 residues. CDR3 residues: CASSPSRGTDTQYF. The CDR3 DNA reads TGTGCCAGCTCACCATCTCGGGGCACAGATACGCAGTATTTT. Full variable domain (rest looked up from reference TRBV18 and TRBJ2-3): NAGVMQNPRHLVRRRGQEARLRCSPMKGHSHVYWYRQLPEEGLKFMVYLQKENIIDESGMPKERFSAEFPKEGPSILRIQQVVRGDSAAYFCASSPSRGTDTQYFGPGTRLTVL.

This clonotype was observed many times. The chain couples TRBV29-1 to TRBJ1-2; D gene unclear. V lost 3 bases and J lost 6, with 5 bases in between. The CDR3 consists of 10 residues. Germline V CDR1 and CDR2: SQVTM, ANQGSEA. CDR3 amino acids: CSVDLDGYTF. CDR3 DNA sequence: TGCAGCGTTGATTTGGATGGCTACACCTTC.

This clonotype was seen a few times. CDR3 amino acids: CASSNFRGDGNSFF. As DNA, the CDR3 is TGTGCCAGCAGTAACTTTCGGGGGGACGGAAACTCTTTCTTT. The chain carries TRBV6-1 and TRBJ1-1; D perhaps matches TRBD1 (5 bases). Trimming removed 5 bases from V and 12 bases from J, with 22 bases in between. Germline CDR1 and CDR2: MNHNS and SASEGT. CDR3 size: 14 residues.